Detailed here is one TCR beta chain. A single record per CDR3 protein comes from TCRdb applying MiXCR to the 5' RACE reads. Of about 86,000 distinct CDR3 sequences in the sample, around 15% were seen once. Germline V gene sequence: CDR1 LNHDA, CDR2 SQIVND (reference sequence). Trimming cost V 7 bases and J 7 bases, with 19 bases left between them. The CDR3 has 14 residues. This sample is drawn from a study of early T cells in non-severe SARS-CoV-2 infection. Study information: It was bulk RNA from unsorted whole blood that was sequenced, and the chains were unpaired.

The specimen was whole blood. The chain combines TRBV19 with TRBJ1-2; weak D call: TRBD1 (5 bases). The origin of this receptor is an adult who was a healthcare worker with PCR-confirmed SARS-CoV-2 infection or an uninfected control (not recorded which). CDR3 residues: CASTPIRRGGGYTF. In DNA form, the CDR3 reads TGTGCCAGTACCCCCATCAGGAGGGGAGGTGGCTACACCTTC.